This T cell receptor (beta chain) was retrieved from a study of cytomegalovirus exposure and HLA in healthy donors. Study in general: The same platform was used for the 110 or so validation repertoires as for the approximately 730 first-cohort repertoires, as reported in a later analysis. Overall study results and limits: TCR sequences were mostly rare, though some public TCRs occurred in many donors. A later analysis found first-cohort TCR clusters tended to co-occur in the 95 to 150 validation repertoires. The investigators catalogued 150 to 200 TCR beta chains as cytomegalovirus-associated.

As concerns this clone: Antigen specificity is unknown.

The assay was immunoSEQ multiplex PCR, and TCRdb's table has in-frame clones only and misses some. Here the sample spans fewer than 130,000 clones, roughly nine tenths being singletons. J gave up 0 bases and V 2 bases, and 5 bases lay outside the gene matches. The CDR3 sequence is 16 residues long. Germline V gene data show CDR1 as MNHNS and CDR2 as SASEGT. The chain employs TRBV6-1 and TRBJ2-3; TRBD2 matches 7 bases. Input material: PBMCs. The source is a young woman in good health and CMV-seronegative. The CDR3 sequence: CASSERLAVSTDTQYF. CDR3 in DNA: TGTGCCAGCAGTGAACGTCTAGCGGTGAGCACAGATACGCAGTATTTT.